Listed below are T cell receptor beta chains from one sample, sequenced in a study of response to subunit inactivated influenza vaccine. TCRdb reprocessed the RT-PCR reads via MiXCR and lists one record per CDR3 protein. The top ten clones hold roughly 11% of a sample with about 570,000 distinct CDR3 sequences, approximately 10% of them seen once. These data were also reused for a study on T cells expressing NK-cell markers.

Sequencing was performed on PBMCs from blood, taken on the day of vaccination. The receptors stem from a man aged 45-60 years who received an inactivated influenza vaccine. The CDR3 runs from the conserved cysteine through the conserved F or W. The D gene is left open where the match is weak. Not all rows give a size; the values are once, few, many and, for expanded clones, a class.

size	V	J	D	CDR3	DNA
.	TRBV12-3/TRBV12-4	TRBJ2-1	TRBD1	CASRRTGRQSYNEQFF	TGTGCCAGCAGGCGGACAGGCAGACAATCCTACAATGAGCAGTTCTTC
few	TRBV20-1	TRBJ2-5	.	CSARAGPQETQYF	TGCAGTGCTAGAGCGGGGCCCCAAGAGACCCAGTACTTC
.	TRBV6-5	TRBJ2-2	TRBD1	CASSYSWDRGTGELFF	TGTGCCAGCAGTTACTCTTGGGACAGGGGAACCGGGGAGCTGTTTTTT
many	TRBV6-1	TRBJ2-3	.	CASSETARSTDTQYF	TGTGCCAGCAGCGAGACAGCGAGAAGCACAGATACGCAGTATTTT
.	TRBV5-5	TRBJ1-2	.	CASSLGAGLNYGYTF	TGTGCCAGCAGCTTGGGAGCTGGTCTTAACTATGGCTACACCTTC
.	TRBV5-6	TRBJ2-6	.	CASSQGTTSVLTF	TGTGCCAGCAGCCAAGGGACAACCTCCGTCCTGACTTTC
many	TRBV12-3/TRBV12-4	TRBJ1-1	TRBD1	CASSRDRVHTEAFF	TGTGCCAGCAGTCGGGACAGGGTGCACACTGAAGCTTTCTTT
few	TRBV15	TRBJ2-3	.	CATSRETPSTDTQYF	TGTGCCACCAGCAGAGAGACGCCTAGCACAGATACGCAGTATTTT
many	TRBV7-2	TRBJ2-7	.	CASSFGSYYEQYF	TGTGCCAGCAGCTTTGGCAGCTACTACGAGCAGTACTTC
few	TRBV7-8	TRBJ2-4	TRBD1	CASSFMTGGSKNIQYF	TGTGCCAGCAGCTTCATGACAGGGGGTTCCAAAAACATTCAGTACTTC
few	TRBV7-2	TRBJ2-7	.	CASSLAVLGYEQYF	TGTGCCAGCAGCTTAGCGGTCCTTGGATACGAGCAGTACTTC
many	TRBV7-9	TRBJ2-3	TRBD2	CASSLRLATTDTQYF	TGTGCCAGCAGCCTTCGACTAGCCACCACAGATACGCAGTATTTT